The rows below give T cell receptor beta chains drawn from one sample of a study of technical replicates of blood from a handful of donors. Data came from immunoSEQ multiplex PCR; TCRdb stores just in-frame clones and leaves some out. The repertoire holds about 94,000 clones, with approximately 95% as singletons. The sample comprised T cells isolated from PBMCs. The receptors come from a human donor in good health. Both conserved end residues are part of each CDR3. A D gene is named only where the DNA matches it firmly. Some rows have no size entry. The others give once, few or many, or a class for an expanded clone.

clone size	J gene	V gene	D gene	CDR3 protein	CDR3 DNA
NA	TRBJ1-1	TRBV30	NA	CAWSPLTWATEAFF	TGTGCCTGGAGTCCCCTTACGTGGGCCACTGAAGCTTTCTTT
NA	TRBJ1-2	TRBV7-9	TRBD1	CASRLDRDGGYTF	TGTGCCAGCAGACTTGACAGGGATGGTGGCTACACCTTC
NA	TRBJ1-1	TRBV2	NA	CASTEKGGIEAFF	TGTGCCAGCACCGAAAAAGGCGGGATTGAAGCTTTCTTT
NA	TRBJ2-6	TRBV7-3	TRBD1	CASSPRDRGRTGANVLTF	TGTGCCAGCAGCCCCAGGGACAGGGGGAGGACTGGGGCCAACGTCCTGACTTTC
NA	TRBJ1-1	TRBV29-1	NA	CSVPLGGTEAFF	TGCAGCGTCCCCCTGGGGGGGACTGAAGCTTTCTTT
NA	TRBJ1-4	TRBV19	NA	CASSPRTVSNEKLFF	TGTGCCAGTAGTCCCCGGACAGTCTCTAATGAAAAACTGTTTTTT
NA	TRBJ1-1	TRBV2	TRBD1	CASRGGQGLNTEAFF	TGTGCCAGCAGGGGGGGACAGGGGCTTAACACTGAAGCTTTCTTT
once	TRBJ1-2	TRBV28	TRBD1	CASSPATGGYGYTF	TGTGCCAGCAGTCCCGCAACAGGGGGCTATGGCTACACCTTC
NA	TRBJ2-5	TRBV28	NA	CASSQLTLRRSGEVGHLLSQYF	TGTGCCAGCAGTCAATTGACGCTACGGAGGTCCGGTGAGGTTGGTCATTTATTGTCCCAGTACTTC
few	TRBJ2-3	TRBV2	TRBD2	CASSGGGRAGDTQYF	TGTGCCAGCAGTGGTGGCGGGAGGGCCGGAGATACGCAGTATTTT
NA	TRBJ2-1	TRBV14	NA	CASSQDSAAQFF	TGTGCCAGCAGCCAAGATAGCGCGGCGCAGTTCTTC
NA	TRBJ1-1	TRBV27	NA	CASSPLTGENTEAFF	TGTGCCAGCAGTCCCCTGACGGGGGAGAACACTGAAGCTTTCTTT
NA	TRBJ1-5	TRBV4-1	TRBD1	CASSQEARQGSQPQHF	TGCGCCAGCAGCCAAGAGGCCAGACAGGGCTCGCAGCCCCAGCATTTT
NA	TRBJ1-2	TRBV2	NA	CASSESGAYYGYTF	TGTGCCAGCAGTGAATCAGGGGCCTACTATGGCTACACCTTT
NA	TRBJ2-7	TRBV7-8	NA	CASSLRGALSYEQYF	TGTGCCAGCAGCCTCCGCGGGGCCCTTTCCTACGAGCAGTACTTC
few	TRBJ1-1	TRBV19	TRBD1	CASSTGQGKSEAFF	TGTGCCAGTAGTACGGGACAGGGAAAATCGGAAGCTTTCTTT
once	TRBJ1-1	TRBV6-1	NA	CASGTSDEAFF	TGTGCCAGTGGGACTTCGGATGAAGCTTTCTTT
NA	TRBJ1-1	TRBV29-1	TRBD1	CSVPPSTGYLEAFF	TGCAGCGTCCCTCCATCGACAGGGTATCTTGAAGCTTTCTTT
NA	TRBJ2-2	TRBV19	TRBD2	CASSTPSSGKVGELFF	TGTGCCAGTAGTACTCCCTCTAGCGGGAAGGTCGGGGAGCTGTTTTTT
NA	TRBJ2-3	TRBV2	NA	CASSENGGWSPDTQYF	TGTGCCAGCAGTGAAAACGGCGGGTGGAGTCCAGATACGCAGTATTTT
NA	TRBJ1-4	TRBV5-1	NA	CASAFRTGTTNEKLFF	TGCGCCAGCGCATTTCGCACAGGGACAACTAATGAAAAACTGTTTTTT
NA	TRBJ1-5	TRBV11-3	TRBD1	CASSLGGSNQPQHF	TGTGCCAGCAGTCTAGGGGGCAGCAATCAGCCCCAGCATTTT
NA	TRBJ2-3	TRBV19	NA	CASGRVSTDTQYF	TGTGCCAGTGGCAGGGTAAGCACAGATACGCAGTATTTT
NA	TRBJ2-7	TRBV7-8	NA	CASRPAGSPSYEQYF	TGTGCCAGCAGACCCGCAGGGTCCCCCTCCTACGAGCAGTACTTC
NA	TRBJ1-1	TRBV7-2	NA	CASSLVRFGTEAFF	TGTGCCAGCAGCTTAGTTCGGTTCGGCACTGAAGCTTTCTTT
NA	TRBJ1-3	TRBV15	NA	CATSRDLSGNTIYF	TGTGCCACCAGCAGAGACCTCTCTGGAAACACCATATATTTT
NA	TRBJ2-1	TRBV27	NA	CASSLSGATGNEQFF	TGTGCCAGCAGTTTATCGGGGGCGACAGGCAATGAGCAGTTCTTC
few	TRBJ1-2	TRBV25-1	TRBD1	CASSDEGAYGYTF	TGTGCCAGCAGTGACGAGGGGGCGTATGGCTACACCTTC
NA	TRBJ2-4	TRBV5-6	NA	CASSLQGLTKNIQYF	TGTGCCAGCAGCTTGCAGGGGCTAACCAAAAACATTCAGTACTTC
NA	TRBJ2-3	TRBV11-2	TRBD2	CASSLDGTSEVRF	TGTGCCAGCAGCTTAGACGGGACTAGCGAAGTCAGGTTT
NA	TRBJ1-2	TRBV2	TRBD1	CASSRDRAYGYTF	TGTGCCAGCAGTCGGGACAGAGCCTATGGCTACACCTTC
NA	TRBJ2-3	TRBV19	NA	CASSGLDGDTQYF	TGTGCCAGTAGTGGCCTAGACGGAGATACGCAGTATTTT
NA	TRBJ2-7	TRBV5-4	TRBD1	CASSFRSGTVPYEQYF	TGTGCCAGCAGCTTTCGGTCCGGGACAGTGCCCTACGAGCAGTACTTC
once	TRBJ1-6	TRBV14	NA	CASSQLTRHYNSPLHF	TGTGCCAGCAGCCAACTAACGCGACATTATAATTCACCCCTCCACTTT
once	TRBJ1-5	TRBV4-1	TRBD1	CASSQVGQGLRQPQHF	TGCGCCAGCAGCCAAGTGGGACAGGGTCTTCGGCAGCCCCAGCATTTT
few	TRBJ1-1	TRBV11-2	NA	CASSLESAEAFF	TGTGCCAGCAGCTTAGAATCCGCTGAAGCTTTCTTT
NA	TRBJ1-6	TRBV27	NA	CASSAGVRSPLHF	TGTGCCAGCTCCGCGGGGGTGCGTTCACCCCTCCACTTT
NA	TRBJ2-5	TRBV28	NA	CASTPRATVGTQYF	TGTGCCAGCACCCCCCGAGCGACTGTAGGGACCCAGTACTTC
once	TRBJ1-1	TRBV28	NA	CASSLREGLGTEAFF	TGTGCCAGCAGTTTAAGGGAGGGGTTGGGAACTGAAGCTTTCTTT
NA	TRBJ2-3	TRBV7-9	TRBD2	CASSLAPKLADLFDTQYF	TGTGCCAGCAGCTTAGCTCCAAAACTAGCGGACCTCTTCGATACGCAGTATTTT